Below are 13 T cell receptor beta chains sequenced from a single sample in a study of OX40 agonist ivuxolimab in advanced cancers. This table comes from immunoSEQ multiplex PCR, and its TCRdb copy is limited to in-frame clones, with some not included. The sample yields fewer than 70,000 clones, approximately 80% seen once. The sample was CD4+ or CD8+ T cells sorted from blood, taken in a trial of the OX40 agonist ivuxolimab. The source of these receptors is an adult with an advanced solid tumor such as melanoma, head and neck, liver or kidney cancer.

The CDR3 sequence: CASSPAGVPYNEQFF. CDR3 bases: TGCGCCAGCAGCCCAGCGGGGGTCCCCTACAATGAGCAGTTCTTC. V gene TRBV5-1 combines with J gene TRBJ2-1, with 8 bases aligning to TRBD2. CDR3 length equals 15 residues. Germline assignment: CDR1 SGHRS and CDR2 YFSETQ. V trimming: 4 bases; J trimming: 2 bases; junction bases outside the gene matches: 5.

J is TRBJ2-2 and V is TRBV11-3; D uncertain. Germline V gene data show CDR1 as SGHNT and CDR2 as YENEEA. This CDR3 comprises 12 residues. Trimming pared 2 bases from V and 5 bases from J, leaving 3 bases between. CDR3 coding DNA: TGTGCCAGCAGCTTAAGGACCGGGGAGCTGTTTTTT. Amino acid sequence: CASSLRTGELFF.

The chain carries TRBV2 and TRBJ1-2; no clear D gene. The germline gives CDR1 SNHLY, CDR2 FYNNEI. CDR3 length equals 14 residues. The V gene lost 3 bases and the J gene lost 8 bases, with 16 bases spanning the gap. CDR3 amino acids: CASSDWQPYQGYTF. The CDR3 coding sequence is TGTGCCAGCAGTGACTGGCAGCCCTATCAAGGCTACACCTTC.

This chain connects TRBV19 to TRBJ2-7; tentative D call: TRBD2 (6 bases). In germline, CDR1 is LNHDA, CDR2 SQIVND (reference sequence). The CDR3 sequence is 15 residues long. Deletions cut 5 bases from V and 2 bases from J, with 16 bases between. CDR3 sequence: CASSPHSGYPYEQYF. The CDR3 nucleotides read TGTGCCAGTAGTCCTCATAGCGGCTACCCCTACGAGCAGTACTTC. Full variable domain (rest looked up from reference TRBV19 and TRBJ2-7): DGGITQSPKYLFRKEGQNVTLSCEQNLNHDAMYWYRQDPGQGLRLIYYSQIVNDFQKGDIAEGYSVSREKKESFPLTVTSAQKNPTAFYLCASSPHSGYPYEQYFGPGTRLTVT.

This clone was seen just once. The rearrangement links TRBV4-3 to TRBJ1-3, with a possible D match to TRBD1 (5 bases). The CDR3 has 16 amino acids. The germline V gene encodes CDR1 LGHNA and CDR2 YSLEER. The V end lost 1 base, the J end lost 0 bases, and 10 bases lay between the germline ends. CDR3 sequence (DNA): TGCGCCAGCAGCCAAGTCCAGGGTAACTCTGGAAACACCATATATTTT. Protein: CASSQVQGNSGNTIYF.

This CDR3 is CASSSEGTDEKLFF. The CDR3 coding sequence is TGCGCCAGCAGCTCGGAGGGGACAGATGAAAAACTGTTTTTT. This chain links TRBV5-1 with TRBJ1-4; 7 bases match TRBD1. The CDR3 covers 14 residues. The junction had 5 bases not matched to a gene; V was cut back by 3 bases and J by 6 bases. The germline gives CDR1 SGHRS, CDR2 YFSETQ.

This chain joins TRBV4-3 and TRBJ2-3; TRBD1 matches 7 bases. Trimming cost V 4 bases and J 2 bases; bases outside gene matches: 6. The CDR3 extends over 15 amino acids. Germline loops: CDR1 LGHNA, CDR2 YSLEER. The CDR3 region is CASSPWTGITDTQYF. For the CDR3, the DNA is TGCGCCAGCAGCCCGTGGACAGGAATCACAGATACGCAGTATTTT.

The V and J genes are TRBV11-2 and TRBJ2-7; 7 nucleotides line up with TRBD2. The CDR3 is made up of 13 amino acids. V lost 5 bases and J lost 1; bases outside the gene matches: 2. Germline CDR1 SGHAT, CDR2 FQNNGV. The CDR3 region has the DNA TGTGCCAGCAGCGCTAGCGGATCCTACGAGCAGTACTTC. This sequence encodes CASSASGSYEQYF.

This chain connects TRBV28 to TRBJ2-2; 7 nucleotides line up with TRBD1. CDR1 is MDHEN and CDR2 is SYDVKM in the germline V gene. Germline trimming cut 2 bases from V and 7 bases from J; bases unmatched to any gene: 4. This CDR3 is 14 amino acids long. In nucleotides, the CDR3 is TGTGCCAGCAGTTTACCCCACAGGGGCGGGGAGCTGTTTTTT. Its translation is CASSLPHRGGELFF.

The DNA of the CDR3 is TGCGCCAGCAGCCCCGGAGGCAATCAGCCCCAGCATTTT. This translates into CASSPGGNQPQHF. The chain carries TRBV10-1 and TRBJ1-5; the D is unclear. Trimming cost V 6 bases and J 2 bases, with 8 bases left between them. The CDR3 extends over 13 amino acids. In germline, CDR1 is WNHNN, CDR2 SYGVQD (reference sequence).

This clone was seen more than once but under ten times. The J gene is TRBJ1-1, the V gene TRBV4-3; D is undetermined. The CDR3 is 15 residues long. Trimming cost V 0 bases and J 1 base, with 9 bases left between them. The germline V gene has CDR1 LGHNA and CDR2 YSLEER. The CDR3 here is CASSQEVAPNTEAFF. The CDR3 DNA reads TGCGCCAGCAGCCAAGAGGTCGCGCCGAACACTGAAGCTTTCTTT.

V is TRBV21-1 and J is TRBJ2-7; the listed D gene, TRBD1, was not tested against the DNA. TRBV21-1 is a pseudogene segment. CDR3 length equals 18 residues. The CDR3 coding sequence is TGTGCCAGCAGCAATCGGGGGAACGGGACAGGACTATCCTACGAGCAGTACTTC. Translation gives CASSNRGNGTGLSYEQYF.

V and J are TRBV6-6 and TRBJ1-2; TRBD1 matches at 7 bases. Germline-derived CDR1 and CDR2 are MNHNY and SVGAGI (reference sequence). Unmatched junction bases numbered 14, after V lost 7 bases and J lost 6 bases. The CDR3 has 15 residues. As DNA, the CDR3 is TGTGCCAGCATCCTGGACAGGACCTCTTTCCATGGCTACACCTTC. Translation gives CASILDRTSFHGYTF.